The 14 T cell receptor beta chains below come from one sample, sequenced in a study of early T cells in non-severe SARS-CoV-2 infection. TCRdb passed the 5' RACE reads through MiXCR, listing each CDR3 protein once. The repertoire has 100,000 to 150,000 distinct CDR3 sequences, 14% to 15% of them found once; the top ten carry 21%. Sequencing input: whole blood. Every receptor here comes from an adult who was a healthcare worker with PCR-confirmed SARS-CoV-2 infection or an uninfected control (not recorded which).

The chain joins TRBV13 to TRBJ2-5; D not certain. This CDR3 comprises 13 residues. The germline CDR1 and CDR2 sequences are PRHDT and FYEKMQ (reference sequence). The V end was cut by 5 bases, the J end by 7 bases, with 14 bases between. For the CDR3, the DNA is TGTGCCAGCAGCGCGACCTCGCCAGGGACCCAGTACTTC. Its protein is CASSATSPGTQYF.

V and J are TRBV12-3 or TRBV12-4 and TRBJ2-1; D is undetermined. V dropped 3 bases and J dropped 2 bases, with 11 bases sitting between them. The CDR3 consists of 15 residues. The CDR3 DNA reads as TGTGCCAGCAGTTTCGTCGGGCCCCCCTACAATGAGCAGTTCTTC. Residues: CASSFVGPPYNEQFF.

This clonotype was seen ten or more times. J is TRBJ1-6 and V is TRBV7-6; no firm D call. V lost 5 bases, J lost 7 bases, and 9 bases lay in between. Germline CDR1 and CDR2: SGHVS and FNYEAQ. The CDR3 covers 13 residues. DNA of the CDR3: TGTGCCAGCAGCGCGGACGGGAATTCACCCCTCCACTTT. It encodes CASSADGNSPLHF.

The CDR3 bases are TGTGCCAGCAGTTTATCGATTCCGGCCCATGAGCAGTTCTTC. This codes for CASSLSIPAHEQFF. The chain employs TRBV27 and TRBJ2-1; D is unclear. Germline CDR1 MNHEY, CDR2 SMNVEV (reference sequence). Trimming shortened V by 0 bases and J by 8 bases, and 11 bases separated the two germline ends. The CDR3 consists of 14 residues.

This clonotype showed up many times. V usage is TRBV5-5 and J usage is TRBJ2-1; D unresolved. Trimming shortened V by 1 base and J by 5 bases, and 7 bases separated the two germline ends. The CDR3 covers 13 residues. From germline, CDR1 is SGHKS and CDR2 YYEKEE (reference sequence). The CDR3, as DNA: TGTGCCAGCAGCTTGAGTGAAAACAATGAGCAGTTCTTC. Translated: CASSLSENNEQFF.

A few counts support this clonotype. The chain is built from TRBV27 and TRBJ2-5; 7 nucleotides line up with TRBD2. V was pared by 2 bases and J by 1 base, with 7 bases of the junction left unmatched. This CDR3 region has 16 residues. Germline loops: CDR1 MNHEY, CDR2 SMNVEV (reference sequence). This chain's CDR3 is CASSLSLGGTQETQYF. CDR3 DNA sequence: TGTGCCAGCAGTTTAAGTCTCGGGGGGACCCAAGAGACCCAGTACTTC.

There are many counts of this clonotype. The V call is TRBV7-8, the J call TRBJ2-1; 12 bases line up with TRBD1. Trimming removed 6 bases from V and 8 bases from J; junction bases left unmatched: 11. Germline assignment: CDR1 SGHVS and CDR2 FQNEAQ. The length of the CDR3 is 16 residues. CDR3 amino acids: CASSPVPGTGGDEQFF. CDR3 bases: TGTGCCAGCAGTCCGGTTCCCGGGACAGGGGGCGATGAGCAGTTCTTC.

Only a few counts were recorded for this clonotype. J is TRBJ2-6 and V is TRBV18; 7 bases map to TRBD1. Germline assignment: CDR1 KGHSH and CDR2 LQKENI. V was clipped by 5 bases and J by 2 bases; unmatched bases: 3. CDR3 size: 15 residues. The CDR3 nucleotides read TGTGCCAGCTCAACTCAGGGGGCTGGGGCCAACGTCCTGACTTTC. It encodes CASSTQGAGANVLTF.

The CDR3 reads CASSSQAQRNNEQFF. Written as DNA, the CDR3 is TGTGCCAGCAGCTCACAGGCCCAAAGGAACAATGAGCAGTTCTTC. This chain links TRBV7-2 with TRBJ2-1; tentatively, D is TRBD1 (5 bases). Per germline, CDR1 SGHTA and CDR2 FQGNSA. The V and J ends lost 4 bases and 5 bases respectively, with 15 bases between them. The CDR3 extends over 15 amino acids.

The CDR3 DNA sequence: TGCAGTGCTGATCGGGGGAGGACAGATACGCAGTATTTT. This sequence encodes CSADRGRTDTQYF. This rearrangement joins TRBV20-1 to TRBJ2-3; TRBD2 is a possible D gene (6 bases). The germline V and J ends were trimmed by 5 bases and 3 bases, with 12 bases remaining between them. Germline V gene data show CDR1 as DFQATT and CDR2 as SNEGSKA (reference sequence). The CDR3 spans 13 residues.

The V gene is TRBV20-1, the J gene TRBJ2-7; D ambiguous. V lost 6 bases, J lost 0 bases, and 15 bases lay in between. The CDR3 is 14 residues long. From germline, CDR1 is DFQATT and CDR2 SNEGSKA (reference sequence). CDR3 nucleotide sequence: TGCAGTGCCTTCCGGTCTGGCGACTCCTACGAGCAGTACTTC. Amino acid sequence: CSAFRSGDSYEQYF.

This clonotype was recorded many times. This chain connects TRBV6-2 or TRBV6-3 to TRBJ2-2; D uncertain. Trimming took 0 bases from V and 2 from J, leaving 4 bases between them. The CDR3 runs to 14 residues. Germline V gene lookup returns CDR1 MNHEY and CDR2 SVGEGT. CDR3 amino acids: CASSYSQNTGELFF. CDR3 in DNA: TGTGCCAGCAGTTACTCACAAAACACCGGGGAGCTGTTTTTT.

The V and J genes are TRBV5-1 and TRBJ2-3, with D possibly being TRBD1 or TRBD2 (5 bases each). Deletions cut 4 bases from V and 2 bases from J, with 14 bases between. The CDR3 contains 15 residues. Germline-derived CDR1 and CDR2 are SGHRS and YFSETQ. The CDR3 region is CASSLQWGSTDTQYF. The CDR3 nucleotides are TGCGCCAGCAGCCTCCAGTGGGGGTCCACAGATACGCAGTATTTT.

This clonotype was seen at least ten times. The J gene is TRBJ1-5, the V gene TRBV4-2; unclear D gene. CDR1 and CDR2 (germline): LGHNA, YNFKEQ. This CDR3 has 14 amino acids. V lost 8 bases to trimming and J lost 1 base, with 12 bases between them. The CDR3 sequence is CASGSSGSNQPQHF. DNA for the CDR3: TGTGCCAGCGGGTCGAGTGGCAGCAATCAGCCCCAGCATTTT.